The 31 T cell receptor beta chains listed next were all sequenced from one sample in a study of shared clonotypes between healthy human individuals. Data came from immunoSEQ multiplex PCR; TCRdb stores just in-frame clones and leaves some out. Of about 2.4 million clones detected, more than 80% appear once; the ten largest clones hold 0.14%. Sample: naive CD4+ T cells sorted from blood. Subset specified: CD45RA+ positively selected. These receptors were collected from a man younger than 30 in good health.

The chain carries TRBV28 and TRBJ1-4, with no clear D. CDR1 is MDHEN, CDR2 SYDVKM, per germline. V gave up 5 bases and J gave up 4 bases, with 14 bases separating them. The length of the CDR3 is 15 residues. The CDR3 DNA sequence: TGTGCCAGCAGTCCGAGGACGGGTTTTAATGAAAAACTGTTTTTT. Translated: CASSPRTGFNEKLFF.

The chain couples TRBV19 to TRBJ2-7, with a tentative D call TRBD2 (5 bases). The CDR3 has 14 residues. Germline values: CDR1 LNHDA, CDR2 SQIVND (reference sequence). V lost 3 bases to trimming and J lost 2 bases, with 11 bases between them. CDR3 residues: CASSIVNGAYEQYF. The CDR3 DNA reads as TGTGCCAGTAGTATCGTAAACGGGGCCTACGAGCAGTACTTC.

This clone has just one count. The CDR3 loop is CASSQIKREGVYEQYF. CDR3 in DNA: TGCGCCAGCAGCCAAATAAAGCGGGAGGGGGTCTACGAGCAGTACTTC. The genes are TRBV4-1 and TRBJ2-7, with 10 positions matching TRBD2. This CDR3 is 16 amino acids long. Germline-derived CDR1 and CDR2 are MGHRA and YSYEKL. Trimming cost V 2 bases and J 3 bases; bases outside gene matches: 7.

The chain carries TRBV5-1 and TRBJ2-2, with unresolved D. This CDR3 contains 14 residues. Per the germline V gene, CDR1 is SGHRS and CDR2 is YFSETQ. Trimming cost V 4 bases and J 0 bases, with 7 bases left between them. The CDR3 region has the DNA TGCGCCAGCAGCCCGGAACCGAACACCGGGGAGCTGTTTTTT. This encodes CASSPEPNTGELFF.

The V and J genes are TRBV29-1 and TRBJ2-2; TRBD1 aligns across 9 bases. Germline V gene lookup returns CDR1 SQVTM and CDR2 ANQGSEA. The V and J ends lost 7 bases and 4 bases, in that order; junction bases with no gene match: 4. CDR3 length: 13 residues. CDR3 coding DNA: TGCAGCGCGATGGGACAGGGCACCGGGGAGCTGTTTTTT. As protein: CSAMGQGTGELFF.

The genes are TRBV9 and TRBJ1-1; D unresolved. V dropped 0 bases and J dropped 4 bases, with 10 bases sitting between them. The CDR3 length is 14 residues. CDR1 is SGDLS and CDR2 is YYNGEE in the germline V gene. CDR3 coding DNA: TGTGCCAGCAGCGTAGATCCGGGAGGCACTGAAGCTTTCTTT. The encoded protein is CASSVDPGGTEAFF. Full variable domain (missing parts from reference TRBV9 and TRBJ1-1): DSGVTQTPKHLITATGQRVTLRCSPRSGDLSVYWYQQSLDQGLQFLIQYYNGEERAKGNILERFSAQQFPDLHSELNLSSLELGDSALYFCASSVDPGGTEAFFGQGTRLTVV.

On this clone: At the DNA level, this CDR3 is encoded by other sequences in the same sample as well. The CDR3 DNA reads TGTGCCAGCAGTTTCGGGGGCCGCTCCTACAATGAGCAGTTCTTC. This encodes CASSFGGRSYNEQFF. This chain connects TRBV27 to TRBJ2-1; D possibly uses TRBD1 or TRBD2 (6 bases each). The V gene's germline CDR1 is MNHEY and CDR2 SMNVEV (reference sequence). The CDR3 length is 15 residues. Trimming shortened V by 3 bases and J by 0 bases, and 9 bases separated the two germline ends.

This chain links TRBV19 with TRBJ2-1, with 9 bases identical to TRBD2. This CDR3 has 16 amino acids. The trim removed 1 base at V and 8 bases at J, leaving 9 bases unmatched. Per the germline V gene, CDR1 is LNHDA and CDR2 is SQIVND (reference sequence). The CDR3 is CASSIVGGGAMYEQFF. For the CDR3, the DNA is TGTGCCAGTAGTATAGTCGGCGGGGGGGCGATGTATGAGCAGTTCTTC. Based on the CDR3 plus reference TRBV19 and TRBJ2-1, the full variable domain is DGGITQSPKYLFRKEGQNVTLSCEQNLNHDAMYWYRQDPGQGLRLIYYSQIVNDFQKGDIAEGYSVSREKKESFPLTVTSAQKNPTAFYLCASSIVGGGAMYEQFFGPGTRLTVL.

The chain employs TRBV5-1 and TRBJ1-5; D is perhaps TRBD1 (5 bases). Germline lookup yields CDR1 SGHRS and CDR2 YFSETQ. The CDR3 is 15 amino acids. The V end lost 0 bases, the J end lost 7 bases, and 14 bases lay between the germline ends. The CDR3: CASSLETGTGQPQHF. The CDR3 DNA reads as TGCGCCAGCAGCTTGGAAACGGGGACGGGGCAGCCCCAGCATTTT.

This clone has only one observation. The rearrangement joins TRBV10-2 to TRBJ1-2; 7 bases match TRBD1. In germline, CDR1 is WSHSY, CDR2 SAAADI. The CDR3 runs 14 residues. Trimming cost V 6 bases and J 4 bases; bases outside gene matches: 8. The CDR3 DNA reads TGCGCCAGCAGGGTGACAGGGTCTAGCTATGGCTACACCTTC. Its protein product is CASRVTGSSYGYTF.

The rearrangement uses TRBV11-2 and TRBJ1-4, with unresolved D. Germline values: CDR1 SGHAT, CDR2 FQNNGV. Trimming took 5 bases from V and 0 from J, leaving 10 bases between them. CDR3 size: 15 residues. The CDR3 nucleotides are TGTGCCAGCAGCCGCCCCACTGCAACTAATGAAAAACTGTTTTTT. Its translation: CASSRPTATNEKLFF.

This rearrangement joins TRBV9 to TRBJ2-7, with D possibly TRBD2 on 7 matching bases. The germline V gene encodes CDR1 SGDLS and CDR2 YYNGEE. Trimming cost V 4 bases and J 2 bases, with 16 bases left between them. The CDR3 contains 15 residues. The CDR3 region is CASSIGGDPTYEQYF. The CDR3 region has the DNA TGTGCCAGCAGCATAGGGGGGGATCCAACCTACGAGCAGTACTTC.

This clone has just one count. The chain is built from TRBV7-2 and TRBJ2-7, with D possibly being TRBD1 (7 bases). The CDR3 length is 14 residues. Germline-derived CDR1 and CDR2 are SGHTA and FQGNSA. V was shortened by 5 bases and J by 3 bases, with 14 bases between the two germline ends. CDR3 residues: CASSGGDSYYEQYF. The DNA for the CDR3 is TGTGCCAGCAGCGGAGGGGACAGCTACTACGAGCAGTACTTC.

This chain connects TRBV7-2 to TRBJ1-1, with a tentative D call TRBD1 (6 bases). The germline V and J ends were trimmed by 4 bases and 0 bases, with 15 bases remaining between them. The CDR3 is 16 amino acids. Germline V gives CDR1 SGHTA, CDR2 FQGNSA. CDR3 in amino acids: CASSSVGTRMNTEAFF. CDR3 bases: TGTGCCAGCAGCTCCGTGGGGACACGAATGAACACTGAAGCTTTCTTT.

The gene calls are TRBV18 and TRBJ1-2; D is possibly TRBD1 (5 bases). V was clipped by 1 base and J by 9 bases, with 6 bases between them. There are 11 residues in the CDR3. Germline V CDR1 and CDR2: KGHSH, LQKENI. The CDR3 is CASSPQGSYTF. DNA for the CDR3: TGTGCCAGCTCACCACAGGGGAGCTACACCTTC.

This clone came up a few times. V usage is TRBV29-1 and J usage is TRBJ2-1; either TRBD1 or TRBD2 may fit D (5 bases each). Trimming removed 4 bases from V and 5 bases from J, with 15 bases in between. Germline lookup yields CDR1 SQVTM and CDR2 ANQGSEA. The CDR3 is 14 residues long. This CDR3 reads CSVGWGLVNNEQFF. CDR3 DNA: TGCAGCGTTGGTTGGGGGTTAGTGAACAATGAGCAGTTCTTC.

This clone has just one count. V and J are TRBV4-1 and TRBJ2-5, with D maybe TRBD1 (6 bases). The germline V gene has CDR1 MGHRA and CDR2 YSYEKL. The CDR3 is 16 amino acids. V was pared by 0 bases and J by 1 base, with 12 bases between. The chain's CDR3 is CASSQDGGARQETQYF. The CDR3 nucleotides are TGCGCCAGCAGCCAAGATGGGGGCGCCCGCCAAGAGACCCAGTACTTC.

This clone was seen once. V and J are TRBV6-1 and TRBJ2-3; possible D gene TRBD1, 6 bases. The CDR3 is 15 amino acids. The germline gives CDR1 MNHNS, CDR2 SASEGT. Deletions cut 6 bases from V and 1 base from J, with 14 bases between. The CDR3: CASRRPKGGTDTQYF. Written as DNA, the CDR3 is TGTGCCAGCAGGAGGCCCAAGGGGGGCACAGATACGCAGTATTTT.

The rearrangement links TRBV7-2 to TRBJ1-6; D unresolved. Trimming shortened V by 7 bases and J by 4 bases, and 11 bases separated the two germline ends. The CDR3 is 14 amino acids. The germline gives CDR1 SGHTA, CDR2 FQGNSA. The CDR3: CASNTGHYNSPLHF. The CDR3 region has the DNA TGTGCCAGCAATACGGGTCATTATAATTCACCCCTCCACTTT. Based on the CDR3 plus reference TRBV7-2 and TRBJ1-6, the full variable domain is GAGVSQSPSNKVTEKGKDVELRCDPISGHTALYWYRQSLGQGLEFLIYFQGNSAPDKSGLPSDRFSAERTGGSVSTLTIQRTQQEDSAVYLCASNTGHYNSPLHFGNGTRLTVT.

The CDR3 here is CASSLRDRAVSPLHF. The CDR3 DNA reads TGTGCCAGCAGCTTGCGGGACAGGGCTGTTTCACCCCTCCACTTT. The J gene is TRBJ1-6, the V gene TRBV5-6; 9 nucleotides line up with TRBD1. The germline V gene encodes CDR1 SGHDT and CDR2 YYEEEE. Germline trimming cut 1 base from V and 9 bases from J; bases unmatched to any gene: 5. This CDR3 region has 15 residues.

The genes are TRBV7-3 and TRBJ2-2; 14 bases are a match to TRBD2. This CDR3 has 19 residues. The germline V gene encodes CDR1 SGHTA and CDR2 FQGTGA. The junction had 10 bases not matched to a gene; V was cut back by 5 bases and J by 2 bases. The DNA for the CDR3 is TGTGCCAGCAGCCCGAGGGGACTAGCGGGGGATCTAAACACCGGGGAGCTGTTTTTT. It translates to CASSPRGLAGDLNTGELFF.

This clone was seen a few times. V gene TRBV7-9 combines with J gene TRBJ1-1; D remains unclear. The CDR3 consists of 15 residues. Germline V gene sequence: CDR1 SEHNR, CDR2 FQNEAQ (reference sequence). The V gene lost 2 bases and the J gene lost 0 bases, with 10 bases spanning the gap. The DNA for the CDR3 is TGTGCCAGCAGCTTAAGCCAGGCCTTGAACACTGAAGCTTTCTTT. Protein sequence: CASSLSQALNTEAFF.

V is TRBV18 and J is TRBJ1-1; D may be TRBD1 (5 bases). Germline loops: CDR1 KGHSH, CDR2 LQKENI. With 2 bases removed from V and 4 bases from J, the gap between germline ends came to 11 bases. This CDR3 is built from 14 residues. The DNA of the CDR3 is TGTGCCAGCTCACCAATAATCGGGGGCACTGAAGCTTTCTTT. It encodes CASSPIIGGTEAFF.

J is TRBJ1-1 and V is TRBV7-9, with no clear D. CDR3 length: 10 residues. Germline assignment: CDR1 SEHNR and CDR2 FQNEAQ (reference sequence). Trimming removed 11 bases at V and 11 bases at J, with 15 bases between. The CDR3 here is CASSSQVAFF. CDR3 bases: TGTGCCTCTTCGAGCCAGGTGGCTTTCTTT.

The chain couples TRBV28 to TRBJ2-7, with D perhaps matching TRBD2 (6 bases). Looked up from germline, CDR1 is MDHEN and CDR2 is SYDVKM. The CDR3 runs 15 residues. The V gene lost 7 bases and the J gene lost 5 bases, with 21 bases spanning the gap. CDR3 amino acids: CASTPVRVAVNEQYF. The CDR3 bases are TGTGCCAGCACCCCTGTGAGGGTAGCGGTTAACGAGCAGTACTTC.

The CDR3 loop is CASSEERAATNEKLFF. The CDR3 DNA reads as TGTGCCAGCAGTGAAGAGAGGGCCGCAACTAATGAAAAACTGTTTTTT. The chain uses TRBV6-1 and TRBJ1-4, with D hard to call. The length of the CDR3 is 16 residues. Looked up from germline, CDR1 is MNHNS and CDR2 is SASEGT. Trimming shortened V by 1 base and J by 0 bases, and 9 bases separated the two germline ends.

This sequence joins TRBV4-3 and TRBJ2-6; D is perhaps TRBD1 (5 bases). The germline CDR1 and CDR2 sequences are LGHNA and YSLEER. The CDR3 contains 15 residues. V gave up 1 base and J gave up 4 bases, with 8 bases separating them. The CDR3 DNA reads as TGCGCCAGCAGCCAAGGCAGGGCCGGGGCCAACGTCCTGACTTTC. Its protein product is CASSQGRAGANVLTF.

The rearrangement joins TRBV2 to TRBJ1-4; D uncertain. Germline V gene data show CDR1 as SNHLY and CDR2 as FYNNEI. V was trimmed by 6 bases and J by 8 bases, leaving 10 bases between them. This CDR3 region has 12 residues. Here the CDR3 DNA reads TGTGCCAGCAGAGGGAATGGGGAAAAACTGTTTTTT. Its protein is CASRGNGEKLFF.

A word on this clone: At the DNA level, this CDR3 is encoded by other sequences in the same sample as well. The chain recombines TRBV5-4 with TRBJ2-5; 7 bases line up with TRBD1. V shed 5 bases, J shed 2 bases, and the junction held 6 bases outside the gene matches. There are 14 residues in the CDR3. The germline V gene has CDR1 SGHNT and CDR2 YYREEE (reference sequence). The CDR3 spells CASSRDSLQETQYF. The CDR3, as DNA: TGTGCCAGCAGTCGGGACAGCCTGCAAGAGACCCAGTACTTC.

This sequence joins TRBV28 and TRBJ1-4, with D tentatively TRBD1 (5 bases). This CDR3 is 12 amino acids long. V dropped 6 bases and J dropped 8 bases, with 10 bases sitting between them. Germline CDR1 is MDHEN and CDR2 is SYDVKM. The CDR3 sequence is CASRGEEEKLFF. The CDR3 bases are TGTGCCAGCAGGGGGGAGGAGGAAAAACTGTTTTTT.

The chain is built from TRBV29-1 and TRBJ2-5; 9 bases fit TRBD2. The CDR3 spans 13 residues. The germline gives CDR1 SQVTM, CDR2 ANQGSEA. After removal of 4 bases from V and 5 bases from J, the junction contained 5 bases not matched to a gene. DNA for the CDR3: TGCAGCGTTGGCGGGAGGGTCCGCGAGACCCAGTACTTC. Its translation is CSVGGRVRETQYF.